Listed below are T cell receptor beta chains from one sample, sequenced in a study of cytomegalovirus exposure and HLA in healthy donors. Profiled with immunoSEQ multiplex PCR; TCRdb holds only in-frame clones, not every one. The sample lists around 150,000 clones, 9.4% occurring once. Sequencing was performed on PBMCs. Source of these receptors: a male donor in good health and CMV-seronegative. CDR3s include the opening cysteine and the closing phenylalanine or tryptophan. Each record gives: J gene, D gene, clone size, V gene, CDR3 DNA, CDR3 protein. The D gene is left open where the match is weak. Not all rows give a size; the values are once, few, many and, for expanded clones, a class.

TRBJ1-1	NA	NA	TRBV27	TGTGCCAGCAGTCCGTTGAGGGATCGGGGCACTGAAGCTTTCTTT	CASSPLRDRGTEAFF
TRBJ2-2	NA	few	TRBV9	TGTGCCAGCAGCGCCCAGGTATTTTCTGGCGGGGAGCTGTTTTTT	CASSAQVFSGGELFF
TRBJ1-5	NA	few	TRBV10-3	TGTGCCATCAGTGAGGAAGACAGGCCCAATCAGCCCCAGCATTTT	CAISEEDRPNQPQHF
TRBJ2-3	TRBD1	NA	TRBV5-1	TGCGCCAGCAGCTCGGAGGGGCAGGGGGCCTATCGAGGGGCTGATACGCAGTATTTT	CASSSEGQGAYRGADTQYF
TRBJ2-7	TRBD1	NA	TRBV5-1	TGCGCCAGCAGCCGGGACAGGGGCTCCTACGAGCAGTACTTC	CASSRDRGSYEQYF
TRBJ2-5	NA	few	TRBV11-3	TGTGCCAGCAGCTCTACAGGGTCTAGCGAGACCCAGTACTTC	CASSSTGSSETQYF
TRBJ2-1	TRBD2	few	TRBV7-9	TGTGCCAGCAGCACTAGCGGCCCCTACAATGAGCAGTTCTTC	CASSTSGPYNEQFF
TRBJ1-1	NA	NA	TRBV11-3	TGTGCCAGCAGTACGGAGGGGAGCTCTGAAGCTTTCTTT	CASSTEGSSEAFF
TRBJ2-3	NA	NA	TRBV7-2	TGTGCCAGCGGGATGGGGGCCGGGATCGTCACAGATACGCAGTATTTT	CASGMGAGIVTDTQYF
TRBJ2-5	TRBD1	few	TRBV29-1	TGCAGCATCAGGACAGGACAAGAGACCCAGTACTTC	CSIRTGQETQYF
TRBJ2-1	TRBD2	NA	TRBV28	TGTGCCAGCAGTTCCTCACTTCGACTAGCGGGAGGATACAATGAGCAGTTCTTC	CASSSSLRLAGGYNEQFF
TRBJ2-3	NA	once	TRBV9	TGTGCCAGCAGCGCCGGGACATCGAGGGCAGATACGCAGTATTTT	CASSAGTSRADTQYF
TRBJ1-1	NA	NA	TRBV29-1	TGCAGCGCCTTGGGAGGAATGAACACTGAAGCTTTCTTT	CSALGGMNTEAFF
TRBJ1-2	TRBD1	few	TRBV6-1	TGTGCCAGCAGAAGGACAGGAATAAACTATGGCTACACCTTC	CASRRTGINYGYTF
TRBJ1-2	TRBD1	few	TRBV28	TGTGCCAGCAGTCCACCCCGGGACAGAATACCCATGGTCTCCTTC	CASSPPRDRIPMVSF
TRBJ1-5	TRBD1	NA	TRBV2	TGTGCCAGCAGAGAACAGGGGGGCAATCAGCCCCAGCATTTT	CASREQGGNQPQHF
TRBJ1-2	NA	NA	TRBV4-3	TGCGCCAGCAGCCAAAAGGCCCCGGGATCAGATGGCTACACCTTC	CASSQKAPGSDGYTF
TRBJ1-1	NA	NA	TRBV27	TGTGCCAGCAGTTTGGCCATGAACACTGAAGCTTTCTTT	CASSLAMNTEAFF
TRBJ1-1	NA	NA	TRBV28	TGTGCCAGCAGTAACGGGGGGAAGAACACTGAAGCTTTCTTT	CASSNGGKNTEAFF
TRBJ2-5	NA	few	TRBV11-2	TGTGCCAGCAGCCGGGGGGCCCAAGAGACCCAGTACTTC	CASSRGAQETQYF
TRBJ2-1	NA	few	TRBV1	TGCACCAGCAGCCAGAGTAACGGGAGGACCTGCTCCTACAATGAGCAGTTCTTC	CTSSQSNGRTCSYNEQFF
TRBJ1-2	NA	few	TRBV30	TGTGCCTGGACCCGCGACTCCGGTGGCTACACCTTC	CAWTRDSGGYTF
TRBJ2-2	NA	NA	TRBV4-1	TGCGCCAGCAGCCCGGCGGGGCAGCTGGCCGGGGAGCTGTTTTTT	CASSPAGQLAGELFF
TRBJ1-5	TRBD1	few	TRBV27	TGTGCCAGCAGTTTTAGGGACAGGGACCAGCCCCAGCATTTT	CASSFRDRDQPQHF
TRBJ2-1	NA	NA	TRBV7-3	TGTGCCAGCAGCTTTCTCTACTACAATGAGCAGTTCTTC	CASSFLYYNEQFF
TRBJ1-1	TRBD1	NA	TRBV28	TGTGCCAGCAGTTCCTCACAGGGGGCTTCGGACACTGAAGCTTTCTTT	CASSSSQGASDTEAFF
TRBJ1-1	NA	few	TRBV5-1	TGCGCCAGCAGCGAATCGGGGACTGAAGCTTTCTTT	CASSESGTEAFF
TRBJ1-5	TRBD1	NA	TRBV9	TGTGCCAGTGGACAGGCCGATCAGCCCCAGCATTTT	CASGQADQPQHF
TRBJ2-3	TRBD1	NA	TRBV5-1	TGCGCCAGCAGGAGACAGGGTAGCACAGATACGCAGTATTTT	CASRRQGSTDTQYF
TRBJ2-3	NA	few	TRBV4-3	TGCGCCAGCAGCCAAGTTCTTCCAGATACGCAGTATTTT	CASSQVLPDTQYF
TRBJ2-7	NA	NA	TRBV9	TGTGCCAGCAGCGTAAACATTGGGGGGTACGAGCAGTACTTC	CASSVNIGGYEQYF
TRBJ2-1	NA	NA	TRBV21-1	TGTGCCAGCAGCAAAAGGGAGGAACTATTTTTAAATGAGCAGTTCTTC	CASSKREELFLNEQFF
TRBJ2-7	NA	few	TRBV4-3	TGCGCCAGCAGCCAAGACCGGGATTACACCTACGAGCAGTACTTC	CASSQDRDYTYEQYF
TRBJ2-3	TRBD1	NA	TRBV5-1	TGCGCCAGCAGCTTGAGACAGGGGACAGATACGCAGTATTTT	CASSLRQGTDTQYF
TRBJ1-6	NA	few	TRBV10-3	TGTGCCACCATGGGACAAATCCTAAATTCACCCCTCCACTTT	CATMGQILNSPLHF
TRBJ1-1	NA	few	TRBV7-9	TGTGCCAGCAGCCTAGACACCTTCTCGGGGGCTTTCTTT	CASSLDTFSGAFF
TRBJ2-2	NA	NA	TRBV19	TGTGCCAGTAGTACCTCACCCCTCAGCGGACCAAACACCGGGGAGCTGTTTTTT	CASSTSPLSGPNTGELFF
TRBJ1-2	NA	few	TRBV6-4	TGTGCCAGCAGAATCCAGTCGGGGGGAGTGTATGGCTACACCTTC	CASRIQSGGVYGYTF
TRBJ1-2	NA	few	TRBV28	TGTGCCAGCAGTTTGACAGCTAACTATGGCTACACCTTC	CASSLTANYGYTF
TRBJ1-2	TRBD1	NA	TRBV28	TGTGCCAGCAGCAGCGAGGAGGGGGCGAGTATTCACTATGGCTACACCTTC	CASSSEEGASIHYGYTF
TRBJ2-3	TRBD2	NA	TRBV27	TGCGCCAGCAGTTTGTATAGCGGGGCTAGCACAGATACGCAGTATTTT	CASSLYSGASTDTQYF
TRBJ1-1	NA	NA	TRBV5-6	TGTGCCAGCAGCTTGCGGGGGTACATGAACACTGAAGCTTTCTTT	CASSLRGYMNTEAFF
TRBJ2-5	NA	few	TRBV6-5	TGTGCCAGCAGTTACTCCCGACAGGCATTCGGGACCCAGTACTTC	CASSYSRQAFGTQYF
TRBJ2-2	NA	few	TRBV7-9	TGTGCCAGCAGCTTCCCGTACACCGGGGAGCTGTTTTTT	CASSFPYTGELFF
TRBJ1-2	TRBD1	few	TRBV28	TGTGCCAGTAATACAGGGGGCTTTCGCGCCTATGGCTACACCTTC	CASNTGGFRAYGYTF
TRBJ2-2	NA	NA	TRBV4-1	TGCGCCAGCAGCCAAGAGGTCCTAAGCGGCGGAACCGGGGAGCTGTTTTTT	CASSQEVLSGGTGELFF
TRBJ1-5	NA	NA	TRBV30	TGTGCCTGGAGTGGGGAGTACAATCAGCCCCAGCATTTT	CAWSGEYNQPQHF
TRBJ2-1	NA	NA	TRBV4-3	TGCGCCAGCAGCCAAGCCGTCTTAACTTCTCGAGGGAGTGAGCAGTTCTTC	CASSQAVLTSRGSEQFF
TRBJ2-3	TRBD2	NA	TRBV5-1	TGCGCCAGCAGCTTGGCAGGAGTAGCGGGACGCACAGATACGCAGTATTTT	CASSLAGVAGRTDTQYF
TRBJ2-7	NA	NA	TRBV7-8	TGTGCCAGCAGCTTAGAACAGATCTACGAGCAGTACTTC	CASSLEQIYEQYF
TRBJ2-2	NA	few	TRBV5-6	TGTGCCAGCAGCTTGGTGAGAGACACCGGGGAGCTGTTTTTT	CASSLVRDTGELFF
TRBJ2-2	NA	few	TRBV27	TGTGCCAGCAGCCCGGAAGGGAAGTTATATGCCGGGGACACCGGGGAGCTGTTTTTT	CASSPEGKLYAGDTGELFF
TRBJ1-3	NA	once	TRBV4-3	TGCGCCAGCAGCCAAGAACTCGGGACACACTCTGGAAACACCATATATTTT	CASSQELGTHSGNTIYF
TRBJ1-5	NA	NA	TRBV12-5	TGTGCTAGCGGTTTCCTCATGGGGGGGACTGTTGACCCAGGTAGCAATCAGCCCCAGCATTTT	CASGFLMGGTVDPGSNQPQHF